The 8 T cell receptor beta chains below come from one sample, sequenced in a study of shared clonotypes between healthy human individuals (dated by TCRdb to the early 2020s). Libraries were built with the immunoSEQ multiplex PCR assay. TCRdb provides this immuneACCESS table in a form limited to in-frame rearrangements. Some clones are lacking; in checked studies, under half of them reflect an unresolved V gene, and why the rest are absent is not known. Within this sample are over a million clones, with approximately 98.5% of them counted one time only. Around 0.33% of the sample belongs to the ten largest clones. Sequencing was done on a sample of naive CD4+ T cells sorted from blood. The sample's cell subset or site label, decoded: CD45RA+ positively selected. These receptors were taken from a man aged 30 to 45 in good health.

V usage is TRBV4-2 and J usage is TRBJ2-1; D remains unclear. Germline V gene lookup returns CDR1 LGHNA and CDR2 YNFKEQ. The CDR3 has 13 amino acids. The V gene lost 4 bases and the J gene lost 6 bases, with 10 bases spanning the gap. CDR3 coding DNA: TGTGCCAGCAGCCCTCTTACGGCCAATGAGCAGTTCTTC. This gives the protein CASSPLTANEQFF.

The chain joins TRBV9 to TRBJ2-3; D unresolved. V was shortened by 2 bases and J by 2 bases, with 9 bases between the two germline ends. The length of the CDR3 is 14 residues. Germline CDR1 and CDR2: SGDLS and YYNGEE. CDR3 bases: TGTGCCAGCAGCGTCCCCAGGAACACAGATACGCAGTATTTT. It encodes CASSVPRNTDTQYF.

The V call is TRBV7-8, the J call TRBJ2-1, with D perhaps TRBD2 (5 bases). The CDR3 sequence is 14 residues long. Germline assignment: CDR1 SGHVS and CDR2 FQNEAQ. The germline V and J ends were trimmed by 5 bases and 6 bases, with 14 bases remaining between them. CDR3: CASSPFAGRNEQFF. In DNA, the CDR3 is TGTGCCAGCAGCCCCTTTGCGGGCCGCAATGAGCAGTTCTTC.

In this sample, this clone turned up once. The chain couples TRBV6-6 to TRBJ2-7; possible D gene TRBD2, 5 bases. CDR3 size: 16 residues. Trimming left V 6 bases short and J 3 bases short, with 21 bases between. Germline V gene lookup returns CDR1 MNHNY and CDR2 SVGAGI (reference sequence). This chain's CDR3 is CASSRPISADDYEQYF. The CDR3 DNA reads TGTGCCAGCAGCCGACCAATTAGCGCAGACGACTACGAGCAGTACTTC.

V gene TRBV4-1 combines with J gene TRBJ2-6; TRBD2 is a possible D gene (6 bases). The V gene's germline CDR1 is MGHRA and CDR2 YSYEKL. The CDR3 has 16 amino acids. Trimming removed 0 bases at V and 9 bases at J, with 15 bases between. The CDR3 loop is CASSQELPKGGNVLTF. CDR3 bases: TGCGCCAGCAGCCAAGAACTACCGAAGGGAGGCAACGTCCTGACTTTC.

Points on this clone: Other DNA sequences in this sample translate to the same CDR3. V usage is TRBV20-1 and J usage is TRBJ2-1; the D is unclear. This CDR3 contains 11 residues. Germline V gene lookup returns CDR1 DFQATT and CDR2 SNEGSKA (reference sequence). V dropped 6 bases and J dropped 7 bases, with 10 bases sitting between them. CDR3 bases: TGCAGTGCCCGGCAAGGGAATGAGCAGTTCTTC. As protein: CSARQGNEQFF.

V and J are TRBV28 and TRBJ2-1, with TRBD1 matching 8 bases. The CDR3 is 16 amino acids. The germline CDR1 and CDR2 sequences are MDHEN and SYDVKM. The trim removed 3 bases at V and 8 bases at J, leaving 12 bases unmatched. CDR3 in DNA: TGTGCCAGCAGTTTCAATGACAGGGGTTCAGGGGATGAGCAGTTCTTC. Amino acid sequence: CASSFNDRGSGDEQFF.

In DNA form, the CDR3 reads TGTGCCAGCAACCGGGGCCCACTCTCTGGAAACACCATATATTTT. Its translation is CASNRGPLSGNTIYF. The chain couples TRBV6-1 to TRBJ1-3; TRBD1 is a possible D gene (5 bases). The V and J ends lost 7 bases and 0 bases respectively, with 13 bases between them. This CDR3 region has 15 residues. CDR1 is MNHNS and CDR2 is SASEGT in the germline V gene.